The clone carrying this TCR beta chain was observed a single time. Antigen specificity is unknown. PCR was performed a second time for about 7 to 11 cycles using a sample-barcoded 5' primer and a J-beta primer mix. TCRdb recomputed calls from the 5' RACE reads with MiXCR, one row per CDR3 protein. The sample lists more than 800,000 distinct CDR3 sequences, 45% occurring once. The CDR3 contains 14 residues. Germline-derived CDR1 and CDR2 are LNHDA and SQIVND (reference sequence). V lost 4 bases to trimming and J lost 2 bases, with 12 bases between them. The entry originates in a study of blood T cells in healthy people across ages. Findings and limits, study-wide: Reliance upon unsorted PBMCs precluded definitive naive versus antigen-experienced comparison.

This sequence was found in a woman in her sixties in good health. The J gene is TRBJ2-7, the V gene TRBV19; weak D call: TRBD2 (5 bases). Material for sequencing was blood. DNA for the CDR3: TGTGCCAGTAGTACCCTGGACGGGACCTACGAGCAGTACTTC. Translating it yields CASSTLDGTYEQYF.